The 10 T cell receptor beta chains listed next were all sequenced from one sample in a study of T cell changes during pregnancy in multiple sclerosis. The method was immunoSEQ multiplex PCR; TCRdb's version includes in-frame clones alone and lacks a portion of them. The sample lists around 75,000 clones; 89% were seen once. The material sequenced was peripheral blood, taken in the first trimester of pregnancy. The receptors stem from a female donor in good health, enrolled as a control in a pregnancy study.

The chain employs TRBV19 and TRBJ1-1; 9 nucleotides match TRBD1. Trimming took 3 bases from V and 0 from J; bases not matched to a gene: 2. The V gene's germline CDR1 is LNHDA and CDR2 SQIVND (reference sequence). The CDR3 is 15 residues long. The CDR3 nucleotides are TGTGCCAGTAGTATTGGGACAGGGATGAACACTGAAGCTTTCTTT. It yields the protein CASSIGTGMNTEAFF.

The gene calls are TRBV19 and TRBJ2-3; possibly TRBD1 for D (5 bases). The CDR3 is 13 residues long. V lost 3 bases to trimming and J lost 4 bases, with 8 bases between them. CDR1 and CDR2 from the germline V gene are LNHDA and SQIVND (reference sequence). The CDR3 here is CASSIQGPDTQYF. The CDR3 DNA is TGTGCCAGTAGTATTCAGGGCCCAGATACGCAGTATTTT.

This rearrangement joins TRBV18 to TRBJ2-3, with 13 bases matching TRBD2. With V trimmed by 7 bases and J by 2 bases, 6 bases remained unmatched. CDR1 and CDR2 from the germline V gene are KGHSH and LQKENI. CDR3 length: 16 amino acids. CDR3 in DNA: TGTGCCAGCTATACCGGGACTAGCGGGGTCACAGATACGCAGTATTTT. This translates into CASYTGTSGVTDTQYF.

The table lists this clone with a few counts. V and J are TRBV28 and TRBJ1-2; no reliable D call. V was shortened by 5 bases and J by 8 bases, with 18 bases between the two germline ends. The V gene's germline CDR1 is MDHEN and CDR2 SYDVKM. This CDR3 has 14 residues. DNA for the CDR3: TGTGCCAGCAGTACCCCGGCGGCAACGGGAGGCTACACCTTC. This codes for CASSTPAATGGYTF.

V and J are TRBV4-3 and TRBJ2-3; possibly TRBD1 for D (6 bases). The CDR3 covers 17 residues. Between the trimmed V and J ends, which lost 0 bases and 1 base, there was a span of 14 bases. Germline-derived CDR1 and CDR2 are LGHNA and YSLEER. The CDR3 bases are TGCGCCAGCAGCCAAGATCTGGGGGCATCGGGCACAGATACGCAGTATTTT. It encodes CASSQDLGASGTDTQYF.

The chain carries TRBV6-1 and TRBJ2-5, with D hard to call. The germline V and J ends were trimmed by 8 bases and 2 bases, with 9 bases remaining between them. Germline assignment: CDR1 MNHNS and CDR2 SASEGT. The CDR3 is 12 residues long. The CDR3 sequence: CASGRIQETQYF. CDR3 nucleotides: TGTGCCAGCGGGCGTATTCAAGAGACCCAGTACTTC.

The J gene is TRBJ1-2, the V gene TRBV4-1; D may be TRBD1 (6 bases). The CDR3 runs to 17 residues. Looked up from germline, CDR1 is MGHRA and CDR2 is YSYEKL. Trimming removed 2 bases at V and 0 bases at J, with 16 bases between. The CDR3 loop reads CASSQIPSGVTNYGYTF. DNA of the CDR3: TGCGCCAGCAGCCAAATCCCGTCAGGGGTGACTAACTATGGCTACACCTTC.

The rearrangement links TRBV19 to TRBJ2-3, with 11 bases lining up with TRBD2. Looked up from germline, CDR1 is LNHDA and CDR2 is SQIVND (reference sequence). V trimming: 5 bases; J trimming: 1 base; junction bases outside the gene matches: 2. The CDR3 covers 15 residues. CDR3: CASSRGLAGTDTQYF. CDR3 DNA sequence: TGTGCCAGTAGTCGGGGACTAGCGGGCACAGATACGCAGTATTTT.

This chain joins TRBV5-1 and TRBJ2-2, with 12 bases matching TRBD2. The CDR3 is made up of 18 amino acids. After removal of 1 base from V and 4 bases from J, the junction contained 8 bases not matched to a gene. Germline-derived CDR1 and CDR2 are SGHRS and YFSETQ. As DNA, the CDR3 is TGCGCCAGCAGCTTGAGGCTAGCGGGAGGGTCAGGCACCGGGGAGCTGTTTTTT. Translating it yields CASSLRLAGGSGTGELFF.

This clone appeared a single time. This rearrangement joins TRBV7-2 to TRBJ1-1; 7 positions match TRBD1. CDR1 and CDR2 from the germline V gene are SGHTA and FQGNSA. The CDR3 covers 17 residues. V dropped 4 bases and J dropped 0; count of bases not matched to a gene: 11. CDR3 sequence (DNA): TGTGCCAGCAGCTCCCCGGGTGTGGGACAGTTGAACACTGAAGCTTTCTTT. The encoded protein is CASSSPGVGQLNTEAFF.